Below are 21 T cell receptor beta chains sequenced from a single sample in a study of a mutant IDH1 vaccine in newly diagnosed glioma (dated by TCRdb to the early 2020s). For these TCRs, the target antigens are not known. Reading the label with the study, this specimen's time point is: week 5, during vaccination. Every vaccine dose consisted of 300 ug of a 20-mer mutant IDH1 peptide in Montanide, administered subcutaneously together with topical imiquimod. The library was generated by the immunoSEQ multiplex PCR assay. The clones in this table, taken by TCRdb from immuneACCESS, are in-frame only. Not every clone is retained; where verified, under half of the shortfall comes from an unresolved V gene, and the cause of the rest is unknown. Recorded for this sample are more than 35,000 clones; 80% to 90% of them occurred a single time. Of the sample, 1.7% is held by the ten largest clones. The specimen was PBMCs, collected from a glioma patient whose treatment included an IDH1 peptide vaccine. Receptor source: a man aged 35 to 55 with glioma.

The chain recombines TRBV2 with TRBJ1-1, with 9 nucleotides matching TRBD1. Unmatched junction bases numbered 5, after V lost 6 bases and J lost 6 bases. The CDR3 extends over 13 amino acids. The V gene's germline CDR1 is SNHLY and CDR2 FYNNEI. DNA for the CDR3: TGTGCCAGCAGCCGGGACAGGGCATCTGAAGCTTTCTTT. Protein: CASSRDRASEAFF.

V is TRBV6-1 and J is TRBJ2-3; D remains ambiguous. Germline-derived CDR1 and CDR2 are MNHNS and SASEGT. Trimming stripped 6 bases from V and 1 base from J, with 11 bases between. This CDR3 comprises 14 residues. In DNA, the CDR3 is TGTGCCAGCAGGTTTAGGGAAGGCACAGATACGCAGTATTTT. Its protein is CASRFREGTDTQYF.

A single count supports this clone. J is TRBJ1-1 and V is TRBV7-9, with TRBD1 matching over 11 bases. Germline CDR1 and CDR2: SEHNR and FQNEAQ (reference sequence). The CDR3 spans 16 residues. J lost 5 bases, V lost 3 bases, and 8 bases had no gene match. The DNA of the CDR3 is TGTGCCAGCAGCTTTAGGACAGGGGGCTTTTGGACTGAAGCTTTCTTT. Translated: CASSFRTGGFWTEAFF.

This clone was recorded once. CDR3 protein: CASSSAAGYTF. The CDR3 DNA reads as TGTGCCAGCAGTTCCGCGGCGGGCTACACCTTC. V and J are TRBV6-5 and TRBJ1-2, with no clear D. Germline CDR1 reads MNHEY; CDR2 reads SVGAGI. CDR3 length: 11 amino acids. V dropped 4 bases and J dropped 8 bases, with 8 bases sitting between them.

This clone was detected a few times. The chain recombines TRBV9 with TRBJ2-2, with D perhaps given as TRBD1 or TRBD2 (5 bases each). This CDR3 is 17 amino acids long. Between the trimmed V and J ends, which lost 5 bases and 4 bases, there was a span of 21 bases. Germline CDR1 SGDLS, CDR2 YYNGEE. The CDR3 bases are TGTGCCAGCAGGGCCGGGACCCCCTCTGGGGGCACCGGGGAGCTGTTTTTT. The encoded protein is CASRAGTPSGGTGELFF. Combining the CDR3 with reference TRBV9 and TRBJ2-2 gives the whole variable domain DSGVTQTPKHLITATGQRVTLRCSPRSGDLSVYWYQQSLDQGLQFLIQYYNGEERAKGNILERFSAQQFPDLHSELNLSSLELGDSALYFCASRAGTPSGGTGELFFGEGSRLTVL.

V usage is TRBV2 and J usage is TRBJ1-3; a possible D gene is TRBD1 (5 bases). This CDR3 spans 15 amino acids. The ends were cut back, 4 bases at V and 6 bases at J, with 16 bases in the middle. Germline loops: CDR1 SNHLY, CDR2 FYNNEI. CDR3 residues: CASSGGTGGLNTIYF. As DNA, the CDR3 is TGTGCCAGCAGTGGTGGTACAGGCGGGCTAAACACCATATATTTT.

This clone showed up just once. The V and J genes are TRBV10-1 and TRBJ1-2; perhaps TRBD1 as D (5 bases). V lost 10 bases and J 6 bases, leaving 27 bases between the germline ends. CDR1 is WNHNN and CDR2 is SYGVQD in the germline V gene (reference sequence). This CDR3 contains 16 residues. The CDR3 DNA follows: TGCGCCACCTGGTCTCTGGCGGAAGGGGCAGAAAATGGCTACACCTTC. This translates into CATWSLAEGAENGYTF.

The chain recombines TRBV7-2 with TRBJ2-5; 10 bases align to TRBD2. The trim removed 2 bases at V and 2 bases at J, leaving 11 bases unmatched. The CDR3 has 18 residues. Germline V gene sequence: CDR1 SGHTA, CDR2 FQGNSA. The CDR3 loop is CASSLFGGTSGKQETQYF. For the CDR3, the DNA is TGTGCCAGCAGCTTATTTGGGGGTACTAGCGGGAAACAAGAGACCCAGTACTTC.

The rearrangement joins TRBV7-2 to TRBJ2-7, with 7 bases identical to TRBD2. This CDR3 has 14 amino acids. V dropped 6 bases and J dropped 3; count of bases not matched to a gene: 8. CDR1 is SGHTA and CDR2 is FQGNSA in the germline V gene. This CDR3 reads CASRDETSSYEQYF. DNA for the CDR3: TGTGCCAGCAGGGACGAGACTAGCAGCTACGAGCAGTACTTC.

In its sample, this clone was seen once. The J gene is TRBJ2-1, the V gene TRBV10-3, with D tentatively TRBD1 or TRBD2 (6 bases each). The CDR3 contains 14 residues. CDR1 ENHRY and CDR2 SYGVKD come from the germline V gene. V was pared by 2 bases and J by 8 bases, with 13 bases between. The CDR3 coding sequence is TGTGCCATCAGTGAGAGGGGGGTAAGGGATGAGCAGTTCTTC. It encodes CAISERGVRDEQFF.

The chain uses TRBV5-3 and TRBJ2-1, with 10 positions matching TRBD2. TRBV5-3 is marked as an open reading frame, function uncertain. This CDR3 has 15 amino acids. After removal of 0 bases from V and 9 bases from J, the junction contained 6 bases not matched to a gene. CDR3 protein: CARSLGLAGVAEQFF. The CDR3 nucleotides read TGTGCCAGAAGCTTGGGCCTAGCGGGAGTGGCTGAGCAGTTCTTC.

V gene TRBV23-1 combines with J gene TRBJ2-5, with D perhaps given as TRBD1 or TRBD2 (5 bases each). TRBV23-1 is annotated as an ORF whose role is uncertain. V was pared by 0 bases and J by 4 bases, with 12 bases between. CDR3 length: 15 residues. In DNA form, the CDR3 reads TGCGCCAGCAGTCAATCGAGGGGATCTCGAGAGACCCAGTACTTC. This translates into CASSQSRGSRETQYF.

The chain carries TRBV10-3 and TRBJ2-7; 11 nucleotides align to TRBD2. The CDR3 contains 11 residues. Trimming cost V 10 bases and J 7 bases; bases outside gene matches: 3. Germline V CDR1 and CDR2: ENHRY, SYGVKD. In DNA, the CDR3 is TGTGCCACAACTAGCGGGGGAGAGCAGTACTTC. Its protein is CATTSGGEQYF.

The genes are TRBV11-2 and TRBJ2-5; D may correspond to TRBD1 or TRBD2 (5 bases each). V dropped 5 bases and J dropped 5 bases, with 15 bases sitting between them. This CDR3 contains 14 residues. The V gene's germline CDR1 is SGHAT and CDR2 FQNNGV. CDR3 loop: CASSPRREGETQYF. CDR3 DNA: TGTGCCAGCAGCCCCCGGCGAGAGGGGGAGACCCAGTACTTC.

The chain uses TRBV2 and TRBJ2-1; 11 positions agree with TRBD2. This CDR3 is 14 amino acids long. V dropped 7 bases and J dropped 7; count of bases not matched to a gene: 6. Per the germline V gene, CDR1 is SNHLY and CDR2 is FYNNEI. The CDR3 DNA sequence: TGTGCCAGCATGCAAACTAGCGGGAGAAATGAGCAGTTCTTC. Translated: CASMQTSGRNEQFF.

The CDR3 nucleotides read TGTGCCAGCTCACCACGTGCGGAATATCAAGAGACCCAGTACTTC. Translation gives CASSPRAEYQETQYF. This chain connects TRBV18 to TRBJ2-5; D is uncertain. Trimming pared 1 base from V and 2 bases from J, leaving 11 bases between. Germline values: CDR1 KGHSH, CDR2 LQKENI. The CDR3 covers 15 residues.

This chain connects TRBV15 to TRBJ1-3, with D uncertain. Trimming took off 1 base at V and 4 bases at J, with 8 bases between the two ends. The germline V gene has CDR1 LNHNV and CDR2 YYDKDF (reference sequence). This CDR3 is built from 14 residues. This CDR3 reads CATSRVGFGNTIYF. The CDR3 nucleotides read TGTGCCACCAGCAGAGTAGGATTCGGAAACACCATATATTTT.

This rearrangement joins TRBV11-3 to TRBJ2-3, with TRBD2 identical over 10 bases. The CDR3 length is 14 residues. Germline V gene sequence: CDR1 SGHNT, CDR2 YENEEA. With V trimmed by 4 bases and J by 4 bases, 2 bases remained unmatched. CDR3 loop: CASSSSGSADTQYF. The DNA of the CDR3 is TGTGCCAGCAGCTCTAGCGGGAGTGCAGATACGCAGTATTTT.

This chain uses TRBV7-2 with TRBJ2-7, with a possible D match to TRBD2 (6 bases). Trimming cost V 1 base and J 6 bases, with 16 bases left between them. Germline V CDR1 and CDR2: SGHTA, FQGNSA. This CDR3 is built from 15 residues. The CDR3 protein is CASSLGAGRGLEQYF. DNA of the CDR3: TGTGCCAGCAGCTTAGGTGCCGGGAGAGGGCTCGAGCAGTACTTC.

The chain employs TRBV2 and TRBJ2-1, with 9 bases lining up with TRBD2. Germline V gene data show CDR1 as SNHLY and CDR2 as FYNNEI. The CDR3 is 15 amino acids. Trimming removed 4 bases from V and 5 bases from J; junction bases left unmatched: 6. CDR3 sequence reads: CASSGWLAGNNEQFF. CDR3 coding DNA: TGTGCCAGCAGTGGATGGCTAGCGGGAAACAATGAGCAGTTCTTC.

The chain links TRBV6-1 to TRBJ1-4; D perhaps matches TRBD1 (6 bases). The V end lost 6 bases, the J end lost 6 bases, and 14 bases lay between the germline ends. The CDR3 consists of 14 residues. Germline CDR1 is MNHNS and CDR2 is SASEGT. The CDR3: CASRSAGADEKLFF. The DNA for the CDR3 is TGTGCCAGCAGGTCAGCGGGGGCAGATGAAAAACTGTTTTTT.